Below, 8 T cell receptor beta chains from the same sample are listed, as sequenced in a study of T cell responses to AZD1222 COVID-19 vaccine (dated by TCRdb to the early 2020s). The library was made by the immunoSEQ multiplex PCR assay. The source is immuneACCESS, and TCRdb retained only in-frame sequences with V and J called. Part of the clones is not carried over; for the studies checked, unresolved V genes explain less than half of this, and the remainder is unexplained. The sample has about 86,000 clones on record, roughly 90% of them singletons. The ten largest make up 9% to 13% of the sample. The intended sense of this specimen's time point label: about 28 days (+/-7) after the second vaccine dose. The starting material was peripheral blood, obtained 28 days after the second AZD1222 dose. These receptors all come from an adult who received the AZD1222 COVID-19 vaccine.

The gene calls are TRBV5-1 and TRBJ2-3; 8 positions match TRBD2. Germline CDR1 is SGHRS and CDR2 is YFSETQ. Trimming took 0 bases from V and 4 from J; bases not matched to a gene: 10. This CDR3 is 17 amino acids long. The CDR3 DNA is TGCGCCAGCAGCTTGGGAGCGGGAGCCCACCGGGCAGATACGCAGTATTTT. Amino acids: CASSLGAGAHRADTQYF.

The chain links TRBV9 to TRBJ2-5; no reliable D call. The CDR3 length is 12 residues. Germline assignment: CDR1 SGDLS and CDR2 YYNGEE. Trimming pared 3 bases from V and 5 bases from J, leaving 8 bases between. The CDR3 protein is CASSGDLETQYF. CDR3 nucleotides: TGTGCCAGCAGCGGAGACCTGGAGACCCAGTACTTC.

The chain couples TRBV5-1 to TRBJ1-2, with D tentatively TRBD1 (6 bases). CDR1 and CDR2 from the germline V gene are SGHRS and YFSETQ. The CDR3 consists of 13 residues. Trimming took off 0 bases at V and 8 bases at J, with 11 bases between the two ends. The CDR3 sequence: CASSLVGADGYTF. The CDR3 DNA sequence: TGCGCCAGCAGCTTGGTGGGGGCGGACGGCTACACCTTC.

This clone was counted only a few times. The J gene is TRBJ1-4, the V gene TRBV7-8, with TRBD1 as a possible D gene (6 bases). The CDR3 has 14 amino acids. Trimming took 1 base from V and 6 from J, leaving 9 bases between them. Germline V CDR1 and CDR2: SGHVS, FQNEAQ. CDR3 residues: CASSLGGGHEKLFF. In DNA form, the CDR3 reads TGTGCCAGCAGCTTAGGAGGGGGGCATGAAAAACTGTTTTTT.

V usage is TRBV25-1 and J usage is TRBJ1-2, with a weak D call TRBD1 (5 bases). This CDR3 comprises 13 residues. V gave up 5 bases and J gave up 6 bases, with 13 bases separating them. Germline CDR1 reads MGHDK; CDR2 reads SYGVNS. The CDR3 protein is CASSPTGADGYTF. The CDR3 coding sequence is TGTGCCAGCAGTCCAACAGGAGCGGATGGCTACACCTTC.

The rearrangement links TRBV11-3 to TRBJ2-6; 8 bases agree with TRBD1. The CDR3 is 19 amino acids. The trim removed 5 bases at V and 0 bases at J, leaving 12 bases unmatched. Per the germline V gene, CDR1 is SGHNT and CDR2 is YENEEA. CDR3 sequence: CASSPRGQGATSGANVLTF. As DNA, the CDR3 is TGTGCCAGCAGCCCCCGAGGGCAGGGGGCCACCTCTGGGGCCAACGTCCTGACTTTC.

V gene TRBV4-3 combines with J gene TRBJ2-2; D is unclear. V shed 0 bases and J shed 5 bases, with 10 bases lying between them. This CDR3 spans 15 amino acids. CDR1 and CDR2 (germline): LGHNA, YSLEER. The CDR3 coding sequence is TGCGCCAGCAGCCAAGATAGGGCAGTTACCGGGGAGCTGTTTTTT. It yields the protein CASSQDRAVTGELFF.

The rearrangement uses TRBV24-1 and TRBJ1-1; no definite D call. Germline assignment: CDR1 KGHDR and CDR2 SFDVKD. V lost 5 bases, J lost 5 bases, and 11 bases lay in between. The CDR3 is 13 amino acids. The CDR3 reads CATSAGYGTEAFF. In nucleotides, the CDR3 is TGTGCCACCAGTGCCGGGTATGGTACTGAAGCTTTCTTT.